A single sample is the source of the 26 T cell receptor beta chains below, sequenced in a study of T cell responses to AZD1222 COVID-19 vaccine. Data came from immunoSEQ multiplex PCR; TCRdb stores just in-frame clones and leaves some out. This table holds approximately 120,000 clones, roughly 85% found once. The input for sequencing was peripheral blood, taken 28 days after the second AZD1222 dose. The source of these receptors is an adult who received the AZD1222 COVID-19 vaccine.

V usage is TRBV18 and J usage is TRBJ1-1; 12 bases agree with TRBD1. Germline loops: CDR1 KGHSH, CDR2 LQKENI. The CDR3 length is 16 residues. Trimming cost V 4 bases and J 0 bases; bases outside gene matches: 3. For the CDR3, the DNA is TGTGCCAGCTCACGGGACAGGGGGCGGGTGAACACTGAAGCTTTCTTT. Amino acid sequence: CASSRDRGRVNTEAFF.

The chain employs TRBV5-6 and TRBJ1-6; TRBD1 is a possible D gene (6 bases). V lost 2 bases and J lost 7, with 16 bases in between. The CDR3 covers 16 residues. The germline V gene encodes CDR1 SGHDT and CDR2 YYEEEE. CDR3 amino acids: CASSFRGEISNSPLHF. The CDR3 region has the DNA TGTGCCAGCAGCTTCAGGGGCGAGATCTCGAATTCACCCCTCCACTTT. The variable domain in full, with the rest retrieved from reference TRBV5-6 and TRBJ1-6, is DAGVTQSPTHLIKTRGQQVTLRCSPKSGHDTVSWYQQALGQGPQFIFQYYEEEERQRGNFPDRFSGHQFPNYSSELNVNALLLGDSALYLCASSFRGEISNSPLHFGNGTRLTVT.

This chain's CDR3 is CASSPTGTTEAFF. In DNA form, the CDR3 reads TGCGCCAGCAGCCCTACAGGGACCACTGAAGCTTTCTTT. The chain couples TRBV5-1 to TRBJ1-1; tentative D call: TRBD1 (6 bases). Trimming took 4 bases from V and 4 from J, leaving 11 bases between them. The CDR3 loop spans 13 amino acids. Germline CDR1 reads SGHRS; CDR2 reads YFSETQ.

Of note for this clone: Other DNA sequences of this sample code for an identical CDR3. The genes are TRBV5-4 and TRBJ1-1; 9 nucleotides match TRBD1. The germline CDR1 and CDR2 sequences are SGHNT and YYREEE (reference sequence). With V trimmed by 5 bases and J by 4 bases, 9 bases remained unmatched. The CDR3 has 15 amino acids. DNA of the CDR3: TGTGCCAGCAGGAGGATTACAGGGGGCGGCACTGAAGCTTTCTTT. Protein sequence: CASRRITGGGTEAFF.

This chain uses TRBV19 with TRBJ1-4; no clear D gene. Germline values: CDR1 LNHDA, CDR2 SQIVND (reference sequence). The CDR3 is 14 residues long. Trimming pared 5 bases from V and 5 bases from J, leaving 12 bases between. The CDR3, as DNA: TGTGCCAGTAGTTCGAGGTCGACGAATGAAAAACTGTTTTTT. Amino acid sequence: CASSSRSTNEKLFF.

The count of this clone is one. CDR3 sequence: CASTPDRLSEAFF. The CDR3 region has the DNA TGTGCCAGCACCCCGGACAGGTTGAGTGAAGCTTTCTTT. This chain connects TRBV12-3 or TRBV12-4 to TRBJ1-1; TRBD1 agrees at 7 bases. With 7 bases clipped from V and 7 bases from J, the junction kept 9 bases outside the gene matches. The CDR3 is 13 amino acids.

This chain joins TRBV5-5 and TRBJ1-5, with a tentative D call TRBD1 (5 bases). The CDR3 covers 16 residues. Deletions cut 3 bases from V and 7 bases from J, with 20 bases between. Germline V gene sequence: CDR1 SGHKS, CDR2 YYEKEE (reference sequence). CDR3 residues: CASSSRSGSGRQPQHF. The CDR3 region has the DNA TGTGCCAGCAGCTCCAGATCAGGGTCAGGTCGACAGCCCCAGCATTTT.

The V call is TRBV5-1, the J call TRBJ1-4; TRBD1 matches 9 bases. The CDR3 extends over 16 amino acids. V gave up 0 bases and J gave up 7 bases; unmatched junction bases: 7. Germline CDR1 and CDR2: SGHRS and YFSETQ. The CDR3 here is CASSLGGQGGREKLFF. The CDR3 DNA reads TGCGCCAGCAGCTTGGGGGGACAGGGAGGGCGTGAAAAACTGTTTTTT.

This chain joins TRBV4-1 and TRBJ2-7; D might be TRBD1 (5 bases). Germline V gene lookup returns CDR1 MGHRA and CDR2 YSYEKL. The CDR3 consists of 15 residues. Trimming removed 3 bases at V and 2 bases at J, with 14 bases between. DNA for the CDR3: TGCGCCAGCAGCCAGCCACGACAGAGAACCTACGAGCAGTACTTC. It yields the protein CASSQPRQRTYEQYF.

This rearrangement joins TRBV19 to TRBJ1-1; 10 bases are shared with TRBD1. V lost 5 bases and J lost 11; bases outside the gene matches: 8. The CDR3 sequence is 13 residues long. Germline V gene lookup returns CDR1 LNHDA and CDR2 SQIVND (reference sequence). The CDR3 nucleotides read TGTGCCAGTAGTGACCGGGACAGGGGTGCGGCTTTCTTT. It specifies CASSDRDRGAAFF.

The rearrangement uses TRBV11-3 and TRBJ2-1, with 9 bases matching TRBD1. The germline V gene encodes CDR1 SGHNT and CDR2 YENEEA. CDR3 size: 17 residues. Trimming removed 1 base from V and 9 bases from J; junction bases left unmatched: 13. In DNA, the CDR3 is TGTGCCAGCAGCTTAGGGACCGGGACAGGGAATAGCGGTGAGCAGTTCTTC. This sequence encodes CASSLGTGTGNSGEQFF.

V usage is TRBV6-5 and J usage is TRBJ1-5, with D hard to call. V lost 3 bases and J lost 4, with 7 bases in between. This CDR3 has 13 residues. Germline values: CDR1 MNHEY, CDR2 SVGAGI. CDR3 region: CASSYNPNQPQHF. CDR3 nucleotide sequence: TGTGCCAGCAGTTATAATCCGAATCAGCCCCAGCATTTT.

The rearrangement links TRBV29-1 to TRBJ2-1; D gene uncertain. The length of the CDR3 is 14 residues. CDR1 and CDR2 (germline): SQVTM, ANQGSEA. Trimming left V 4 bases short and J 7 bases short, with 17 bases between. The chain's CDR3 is CSVVPPGSFNEQFF. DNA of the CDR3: TGCAGCGTTGTGCCCCCCGGCAGCTTTAATGAGCAGTTCTTC.

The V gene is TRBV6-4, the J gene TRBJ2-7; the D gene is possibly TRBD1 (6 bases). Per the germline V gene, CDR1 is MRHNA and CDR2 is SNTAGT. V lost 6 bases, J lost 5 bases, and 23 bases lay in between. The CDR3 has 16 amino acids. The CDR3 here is CASSPKLRTTGHEQYF. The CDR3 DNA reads TGTGCCAGCAGCCCAAAATTGAGAACTACAGGGCACGAGCAGTACTTC.

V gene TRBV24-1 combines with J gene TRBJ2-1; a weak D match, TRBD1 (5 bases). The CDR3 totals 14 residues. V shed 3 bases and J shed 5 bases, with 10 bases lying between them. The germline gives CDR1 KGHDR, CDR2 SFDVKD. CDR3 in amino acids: CATSDASGNNEQFF. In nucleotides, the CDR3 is TGTGCCACCAGTGATGCCTCAGGGAACAATGAGCAGTTCTTC.

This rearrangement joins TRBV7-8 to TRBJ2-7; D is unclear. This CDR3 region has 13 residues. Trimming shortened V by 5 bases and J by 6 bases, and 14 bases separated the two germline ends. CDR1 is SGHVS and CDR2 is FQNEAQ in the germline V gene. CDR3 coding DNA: TGTGCCAGCAGCCCCACTCTAAAGTTCGAGCAGTACTTC. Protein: CASSPTLKFEQYF.

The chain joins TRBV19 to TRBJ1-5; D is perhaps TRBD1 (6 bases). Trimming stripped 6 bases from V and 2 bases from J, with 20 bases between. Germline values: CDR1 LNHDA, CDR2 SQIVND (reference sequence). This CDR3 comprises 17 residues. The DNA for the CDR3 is TGTGCCAGTAGCCCCATAGTCCGGGCAGGGGGCAATCAGCCCCAGCATTTT. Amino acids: CASSPIVRAGGNQPQHF.

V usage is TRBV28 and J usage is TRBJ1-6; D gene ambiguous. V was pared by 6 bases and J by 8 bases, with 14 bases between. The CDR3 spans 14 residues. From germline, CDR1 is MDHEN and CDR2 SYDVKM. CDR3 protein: CASSSGQRDSPLHF. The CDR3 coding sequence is TGTGCCAGCAGCTCCGGCCAGAGGGATTCACCCCTCCACTTT.

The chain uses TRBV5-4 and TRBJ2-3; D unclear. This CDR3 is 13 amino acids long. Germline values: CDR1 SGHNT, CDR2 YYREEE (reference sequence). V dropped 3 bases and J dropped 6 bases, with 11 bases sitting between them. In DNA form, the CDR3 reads TGTGCCAGCAGCTCCGCTGTGATGGATACGCAGTATTTT. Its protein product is CASSSAVMDTQYF.

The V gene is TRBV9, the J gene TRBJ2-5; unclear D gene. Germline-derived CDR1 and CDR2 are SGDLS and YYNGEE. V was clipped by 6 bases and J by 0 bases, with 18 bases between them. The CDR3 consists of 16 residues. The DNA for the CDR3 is TGTGCCAGCACCAAAGGCCTACAGCAGTACCAAGAGACCCAGTACTTC. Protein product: CASTKGLQQYQETQYF.

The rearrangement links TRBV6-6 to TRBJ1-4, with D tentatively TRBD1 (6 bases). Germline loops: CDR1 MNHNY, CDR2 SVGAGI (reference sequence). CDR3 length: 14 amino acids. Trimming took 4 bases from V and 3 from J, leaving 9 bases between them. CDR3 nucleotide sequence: TGTGCCAGCAGTTCGACAGGCGCTAATGAAAAACTGTTTTTT. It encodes CASSSTGANEKLFF.

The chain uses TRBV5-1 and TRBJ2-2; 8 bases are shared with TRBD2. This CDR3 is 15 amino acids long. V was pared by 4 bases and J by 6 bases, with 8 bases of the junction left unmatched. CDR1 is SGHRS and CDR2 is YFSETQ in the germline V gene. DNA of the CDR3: TGCGCCAGCAGCCAGCTAGCGGGTGGGGCCGGGGAGCTGTTTTTT. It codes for CASSQLAGGAGELFF.

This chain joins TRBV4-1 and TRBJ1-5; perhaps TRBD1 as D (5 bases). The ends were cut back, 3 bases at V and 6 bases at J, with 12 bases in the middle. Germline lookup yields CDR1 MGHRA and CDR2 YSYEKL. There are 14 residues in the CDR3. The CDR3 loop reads CASSQDRGVQPQHF. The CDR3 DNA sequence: TGCGCCAGCAGCCAGGACCGAGGGGTTCAGCCCCAGCATTTT.

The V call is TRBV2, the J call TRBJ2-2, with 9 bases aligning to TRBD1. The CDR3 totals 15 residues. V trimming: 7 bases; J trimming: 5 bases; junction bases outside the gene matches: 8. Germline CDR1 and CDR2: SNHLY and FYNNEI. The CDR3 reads CASTPGQGGTGELFF. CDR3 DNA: TGTGCCAGCACTCCGGGACAGGGTGGGACCGGGGAGCTGTTTTTT.

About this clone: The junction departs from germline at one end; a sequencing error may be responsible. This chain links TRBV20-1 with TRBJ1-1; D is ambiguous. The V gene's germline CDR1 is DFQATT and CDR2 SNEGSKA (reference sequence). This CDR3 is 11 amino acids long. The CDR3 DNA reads TGCAGTGCTTTGGACCTCCCGGAAGTTTTCTTT. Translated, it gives CSALDLPEVFF.

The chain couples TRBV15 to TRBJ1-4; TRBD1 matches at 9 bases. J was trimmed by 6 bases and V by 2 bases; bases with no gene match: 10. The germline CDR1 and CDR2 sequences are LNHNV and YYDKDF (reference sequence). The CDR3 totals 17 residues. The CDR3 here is CATSRQQGAKVYEKLFF. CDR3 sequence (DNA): TGTGCCACCAGCAGACAACAGGGGGCCAAGGTTTATGAAAAACTGTTTTTT. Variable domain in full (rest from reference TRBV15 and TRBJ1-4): DAMVIQNPRYQVTQFGKPVTLSCSQTLNHNVMYWYQQKSSQAPKLLFHYYDKDFNNEADTPDNFQSRRPNTSFCFLDIRSPGLGDTAMYLCATSRQQGAKVYEKLFFGSGTQLSVL.